The 25 T cell receptor beta chains below all came from one sample that was sequenced in a study of metastatic and nonmetastatic thyroid tumors. TCRdb re-analyzed the PCR reads through MiXCR. The data contain tens of thousands of clones, 20% to 25% of them singletons. Nobody among the patients had been given any treatment before thyroid surgery. The sequenced sample consisted of blood. The receptors were gathered from a female donor with papillary thyroid cancer or a benign thyroid nodule (not recorded which). Some clones in this sample may be carry-over from other donors' samples.

This clone was seen a handful of times. This chain uses TRBV6-4 with TRBJ2-3, with TRBD2 matching over 14 bases. This CDR3 region has 15 residues. The germline V gene has CDR1 MRHNA and CDR2 SNTAGT. V lost 4 bases and J lost 4; bases outside the gene matches: 1. CDR3 region: CASSVTSGGADTQYF. The CDR3 nucleotides are TGTGCCAGCAGTGTGACTAGCGGGGGGGCAGATACGCAGTATTTT.

This clone is medium-sized (0.01 to 0.1%). The rearrangement links TRBV2 to TRBJ1-1; D possibly corresponds to TRBD1 (6 bases). Germline lookup yields CDR1 SNHLY and CDR2 FYNNEI. The CDR3 covers 13 residues. The germline V and J ends were trimmed by 9 bases and 0 bases, with 11 bases remaining between them. The CDR3 DNA follows: TGTGCCAGGACCGGGGACATGAACACTGAAGCTTTCTTT. Translating it yields CARTGDMNTEAFF.

This clone was seen at least ten times. The V gene is TRBV20-1, the J gene TRBJ2-7; no clear D gene. V was pared by 3 bases and J by 4 bases, with 7 bases between. The CDR3 length is 11 residues. Germline V gene sequence: CDR1 DFQATT, CDR2 SNEGSKA (reference sequence). The CDR3 region is CSAREDYEQYF. DNA for the CDR3: TGCAGTGCTAGGGAAGATTACGAGCAGTACTTC.

This chain uses TRBV20-1 with TRBJ1-2, with 10 bases lining up with TRBD1. With 5 bases clipped from V and 7 bases from J, the junction kept 10 bases outside the gene matches. This CDR3 spans 14 amino acids. CDR1 is DFQATT and CDR2 is SNEGSKA in the germline V gene (reference sequence). The CDR3 coding sequence is TGCAGTGCTCAATTTGACAGGGGGCTTTGTGGCTACACCTTC. It is translated as CSAQFDRGLCGYTF.

The V and J genes are TRBV6-5 and TRBJ2-7; the D is unclear. The germline V gene encodes CDR1 MNHEY and CDR2 SVGAGI. The CDR3 has 11 residues. Trimming took 6 bases from V and 6 from J, leaving 9 bases between them. The CDR3 loop is CASRDGPEQYF. The DNA for the CDR3 is TGTGCCAGCAGGGATGGACCCGAGCAGTACTTC.

V is TRBV12-3 or TRBV12-4 and J is TRBJ1-1; D perhaps matches TRBD1 (5 bases). V lost 4 bases to trimming and J lost 7 bases, with 16 bases between them. There are 14 residues in the CDR3. The chain's CDR3 is CASSSIQGSGEAFF. CDR3 bases: TGTGCCAGCAGTTCAATTCAGGGATCTGGTGAAGCTTTCTTT.

This clone appeared a few times. The chain joins TRBV6-1 to TRBJ2-5; 14 positions agree with TRBD2. The trim removed 5 bases at V and 10 bases at J, leaving 15 bases unmatched. CDR1 MNHNS and CDR2 SASEGT come from the germline V gene. The CDR3 runs to 17 residues. The CDR3 DNA reads as TGTGCCAGCAGTTTCGGGACTAGCGGGAGTTCGGGGGAAAACCAGTACTTC. It yields the protein CASSFGTSGSSGENQYF.

The rearrangement uses TRBV28 and TRBJ2-2, with 11 bases lining up with TRBD1. The CDR3 has 14 amino acids. The junction had 1 base not matched to a gene; V was cut back by 6 bases and J by 4 bases. Per germline, CDR1 MDHEN and CDR2 SYDVKM. The CDR3 coding sequence is TGTGCCAGCAGGGGACAGGGGGGCACCGGGGAGCTGTTTTTT. The encoded protein is CASRGQGGTGELFF. The variable domain in full, completed from reference TRBV28 and TRBJ2-2, reads DVKVTQSSRYLVKRTGEKVFLECVQDMDHENMFWYRQDPGLGLRLIYFSYDVKMKEKGDIPEGYSVSREKKERFSLILESASTNQTSMYLCASRGQGGTGELFFGEGSRLTVL.

This clone was counted ten times or more. This chain uses TRBV6-1 with TRBJ1-4, with D unclear. CDR3 length: 16 residues. V dropped 6 bases and J dropped 6 bases, with 20 bases sitting between them. Germline CDR1 reads MNHNS; CDR2 reads SASEGT. As DNA, the CDR3 is TGTGCCAGCAGCGCAACTAGCGCAGGCTGGGATGAAAAACTGTTTTTT. Residues: CASSATSAGWDEKLFF.

This chain links TRBV19 with TRBJ2-7; 7 nucleotides align to TRBD2. Germline loops: CDR1 LNHDA, CDR2 SQIVND (reference sequence). The CDR3 covers 13 residues. The J segment lost 4 bases and the V segment lost 5 bases, leaving 5 bases of the junction unmatched. The CDR3 protein is CASSAGLEYEQYF. For the CDR3, the DNA is TGTGCCAGTAGTGCTGGACTAGAATACGAGCAGTACTTC. Based on the CDR3 plus reference TRBV19 and TRBJ2-7, the full variable domain is DGGITQSPKYLFRKEGQNVTLSCEQNLNHDAMYWYRQDPGQGLRLIYYSQIVNDFQKGDIAEGYSVSREKKESFPLTVTSAQKNPTAFYLCASSAGLEYEQYFGPGTRLTVT.

The chain is built from TRBV30 and TRBJ1-1; D is uncertain. The CDR3 covers 13 residues. Trimming took off 4 bases at V and 2 bases at J, with 11 bases between the two ends. Germline lookup yields CDR1 GTSNPN and CDR2 SVGIG (reference sequence). The CDR3 region has the DNA TGTGCCTGGACCTCCGGATTTAACACTGAAGCTTTCTTT. This encodes CAWTSGFNTEAFF.

The sample holds a few counts of this clone. The chain combines TRBV28 with TRBJ2-7; 9 nucleotides align to TRBD1. V dropped 11 bases and J dropped 4; count of bases not matched to a gene: 9. CDR1 and CDR2 (germline): MDHEN, SYDVKM. The CDR3 consists of 13 residues. The CDR3 protein is CAAQRDRVYEQYF. In nucleotides, the CDR3 is TGTGCCGCCCAGAGGGACAGGGTATACGAGCAGTACTTC.

This clone was recorded at least ten times. This sequence joins TRBV30 and TRBJ1-1, with D unclear. Germline CDR1 GTSNPN, CDR2 SVGIG (reference sequence). The CDR3 covers 13 residues. V was pared by 3 bases and J by 1 base, with 9 bases between. CDR3 nucleotides: TGTGCCTGGAGGTGGACCGAGAACACTGAAGCTTTCTTT. Amino acid sequence: CAWRWTENTEAFF.

This clone has ten or more counts. Given a much more abundant clone one base away, this may be a read error. Different DNA sequences within this sample yield the same CDR3. The chain is built from TRBV9 and TRBJ1-2; D ambiguous. Trimming pared 0 bases from V and 8 bases from J, leaving 14 bases between. This CDR3 has 14 amino acids. CDR1 and CDR2 (germline): SGDLS, YYNGEE. CDR3: CASSVDGRPYGYTF. CDR3 bases: TGTGCCAGCAGCGTAGATGGCAGACCCTACGGCTACACCTTC.

By share, this clone counts as medium-sized (0.01 to 0.1%). V gene TRBV28 combines with J gene TRBJ2-7; D is unresolved. CDR3 size: 11 residues. The V gene lost 8 bases and the J gene lost 2 bases, with 7 bases spanning the gap. Germline CDR1 reads MDHEN; CDR2 reads SYDVKM. Written as DNA, the CDR3 is TGTGCCAGCCGGAAGACCTACGAGCAGTACTTC. Protein product: CASRKTYEQYF.

This chain connects TRBV7-3 to TRBJ2-1, with 11 bases lining up with TRBD2. Germline assignment: CDR1 SGHTA and CDR2 FQGTGA. This CDR3 is built from 15 residues. The J segment lost 14 bases and the V segment lost 5 bases, leaving 14 bases of the junction unmatched. In DNA, the CDR3 is TGTGCCAGCAGCCCAACGACTAGCGGGACGGGTGAAAAGTTCTTC. This gives the protein CASSPTTSGTGEKFF. The full variable domain, with the rest looked up from reference TRBV7-3 and TRBJ2-1, is GAGVSQTPSNKVTEKGKYVELRCDPISGHTALYWYRQSLGQGPEFLIYFQGTGAADDSGLPNDRFFAVRPEGSVSTLKIQRTERGDSAVYLCASSPTTSGTGEKFFGPGTRLTVL.

The chain has TRBV9 and TRBJ2-3; 7 nucleotides agree with TRBD2. There are 17 residues in the CDR3. The V gene's germline CDR1 is SGDLS and CDR2 YYNGEE. Trimming at V came to 3 bases and at J to 6 bases, leaving 16 bases not matched to a gene. The CDR3 DNA follows: TGTGCCAGCAGCGCCCGTCTAGCGGCAGGTCCGGGGGATACGCAGTATTTT. It is translated as CASSARLAAGPGDTQYF.

About this clone itself: This sample also contains other DNA sequences that code for the same CDR3. The chain recombines TRBV2 with TRBJ2-7; the D gene is possibly TRBD1 (5 bases). Trimming left V 1 base short and J 5 bases short, with 18 bases between. Germline loops: CDR1 SNHLY, CDR2 FYNNEI. This CDR3 comprises 16 residues. CDR3 in amino acids: CASSEGWGGRVDEQYF. Here the CDR3 DNA reads TGTGCCAGCAGTGAAGGGTGGGGTGGCAGGGTCGACGAGCAGTACTTC.

This clone was observed at least ten times. An end of the junction differs from the germline gene, which may be a read error. This chain joins TRBV5-6 and TRBJ2-7, with TRBD2 identical over 8 bases. The length of the CDR3 is 15 residues. Germline V gene sequence: CDR1 SGHDT, CDR2 YYEEEE. This CDR3 is CASRLEAGGLYEQYF. The CDR3 coding sequence is TGTGCCAGCAGGTTGGAGGCGGGAGGCCTATACGAGCAGTACTTC.

The genes are TRBV18 and TRBJ2-2; D gene unclear. The germline V gene has CDR1 KGHSH and CDR2 LQKENI. This CDR3 is 15 amino acids long. The ends were cut back, 4 bases at V and 6 bases at J, with 15 bases in the middle. Here the CDR3 DNA reads TGTGCCAGCTCACTTGGCGTGCCCGCCCCCGGGGAGCTGTTTTTT. Its protein product is CASSLGVPAPGELFF.

With respect to this clone: Since a much larger clone is just one base distant, this may be a read error. The rearrangement joins TRBV11-3 to TRBJ2-7; D unclear. The V gene's germline CDR1 is SGHNT and CDR2 YENEEA. The CDR3 is made up of 13 amino acids. CDR3 in amino acids: CASSLVMFYEQYF. Written as DNA, the CDR3 is TGCGCCAGCAGCTTAGTCATGTTCTACGAGCAGTACTTC.

This clone was counted at least ten times. The gene calls are TRBV20-1 and TRBJ1-1; D is perhaps TRBD1 (6 bases). Trimming took off 2 bases at V and 5 bases at J, with 6 bases between the two ends. Germline assignment: CDR1 DFQATT and CDR2 SNEGSKA (reference sequence). CDR3 length equals 11 residues. The CDR3 here is CSARQGTEAFF. DNA of the CDR3: TGCAGTGCTAGACAGGGGACTGAAGCTTTCTTT.

By share of the sample, this clone is medium-sized. The chain uses TRBV6-1 and TRBJ2-1, with D unresolved. The CDR3 extends over 15 amino acids. V dropped 2 bases and J dropped 4 bases, with 12 bases sitting between them. Germline CDR1 MNHNS, CDR2 SASEGT. The CDR3 here is CASSETSPDYNEQFF. The CDR3 nucleotides are TGTGCCAGCAGTGAAACGTCACCAGATTACAATGAGCAGTTCTTC.

As DNA, the CDR3 is TGTGCCAGCAGCTTGCGGTCAGATAATTCACCCCTCCACTTT. It codes for CASSLRSDNSPLHF. This chain uses TRBV7-2 with TRBJ1-6, with D unclear. The germline V and J ends were trimmed by 3 bases and 5 bases, with 8 bases remaining between them. Germline V lookup: CDR1 SGHTA, CDR2 FQGNSA. The CDR3 length is 14 residues. Full variable domain (missing parts from reference TRBV7-2 and TRBJ1-6): GAGVSQSPSNKVTEKGKDVELRCDPISGHTALYWYRQSLGQGLEFLIYFQGNSAPDKSGLPSDRFSAERTGGSVSTLTIQRTQQEDSAVYLCASSLRSDNSPLHFGNGTRLTVT.

This clone was detected once. The chain carries TRBV4-1 and TRBJ1-3, with D perhaps TRBD1 (5 bases). Per the germline V gene, CDR1 is MGHRA and CDR2 is YSYEKL. The length of the CDR3 is 13 residues. The V end lost 3 bases, the J end lost 4 bases, and 7 bases lay between the germline ends. Here the CDR3 DNA reads TGCGCCAGCAGCCAGGGGCAGGGAAACACCATATATTTT. Translating it yields CASSQGQGNTIYF.